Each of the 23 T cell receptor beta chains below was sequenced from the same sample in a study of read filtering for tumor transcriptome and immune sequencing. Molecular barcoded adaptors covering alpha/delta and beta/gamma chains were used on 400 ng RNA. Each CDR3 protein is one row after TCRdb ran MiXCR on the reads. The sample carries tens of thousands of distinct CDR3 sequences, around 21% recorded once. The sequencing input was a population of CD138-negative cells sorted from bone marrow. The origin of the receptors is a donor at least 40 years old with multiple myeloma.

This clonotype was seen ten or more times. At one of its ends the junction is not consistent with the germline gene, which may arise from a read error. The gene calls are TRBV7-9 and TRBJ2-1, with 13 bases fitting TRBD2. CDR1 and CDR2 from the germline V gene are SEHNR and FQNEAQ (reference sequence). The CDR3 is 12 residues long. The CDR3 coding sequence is TGTGCCAGCAGCGTGGGACTAGCGGGGACGGCCTTC. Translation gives CASSVGLAGTAF.

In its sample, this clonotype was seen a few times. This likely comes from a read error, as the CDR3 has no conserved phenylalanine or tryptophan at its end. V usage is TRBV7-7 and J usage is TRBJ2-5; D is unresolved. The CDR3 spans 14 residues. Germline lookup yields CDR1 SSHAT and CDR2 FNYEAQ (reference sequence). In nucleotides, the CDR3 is TGTGCTAGCAGCAGGTGGGCAGGCCAAGAGACCCAGTACTCC. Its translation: CASSRWAGQETQYS.

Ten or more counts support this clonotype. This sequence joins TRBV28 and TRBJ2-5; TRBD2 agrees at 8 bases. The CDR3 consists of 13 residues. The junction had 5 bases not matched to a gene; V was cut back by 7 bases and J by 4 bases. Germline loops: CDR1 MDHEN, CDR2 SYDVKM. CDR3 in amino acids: CASTSLAGETQYF. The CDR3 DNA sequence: TGTGCCAGCACTTCCCTAGCGGGAGAGACCCAGTACTTC.

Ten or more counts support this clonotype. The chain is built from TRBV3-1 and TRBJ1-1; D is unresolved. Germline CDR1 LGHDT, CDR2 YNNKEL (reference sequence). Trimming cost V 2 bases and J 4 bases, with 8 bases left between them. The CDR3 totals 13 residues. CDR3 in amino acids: CASSQREVTEAFF. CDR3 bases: TGTGCCAGCAGCCAAAGGGAGGTCACTGAAGCTTTCTTT.

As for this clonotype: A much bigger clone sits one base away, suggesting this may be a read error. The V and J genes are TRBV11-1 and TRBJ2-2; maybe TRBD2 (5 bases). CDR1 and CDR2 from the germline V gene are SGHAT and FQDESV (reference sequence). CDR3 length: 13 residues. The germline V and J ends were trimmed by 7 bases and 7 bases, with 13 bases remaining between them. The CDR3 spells CASTQADRGELFF. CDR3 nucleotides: TGTGCCAGCACTCAAGCGGATCGCGGGGAGCTGTTTTTT.

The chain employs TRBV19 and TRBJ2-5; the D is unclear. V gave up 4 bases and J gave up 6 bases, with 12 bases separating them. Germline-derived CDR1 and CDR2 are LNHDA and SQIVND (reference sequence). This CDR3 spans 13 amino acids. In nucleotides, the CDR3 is TGTGCCAGTAGTACCGAACACGGAAAGACCCAGTACTTC. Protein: CASSTEHGKTQYF. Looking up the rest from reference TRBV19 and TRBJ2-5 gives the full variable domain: DGGITQSPKYLFRKEGQNVTLSCEQNLNHDAMYWYRQDPGQGLRLIYYSQIVNDFQKGDIAEGYSVSREKKESFPLTVTSAQKNPTAFYLCASSTEHGKTQYFGPGTRLLVL.

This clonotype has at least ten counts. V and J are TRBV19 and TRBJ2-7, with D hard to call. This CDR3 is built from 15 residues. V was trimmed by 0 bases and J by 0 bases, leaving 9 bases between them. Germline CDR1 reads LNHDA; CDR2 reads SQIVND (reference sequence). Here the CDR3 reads CASSIDLSSSYEQYF. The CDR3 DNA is TGTGCCAGTAGTATAGATCTGTCCAGCTCCTACGAGCAGTACTTC.

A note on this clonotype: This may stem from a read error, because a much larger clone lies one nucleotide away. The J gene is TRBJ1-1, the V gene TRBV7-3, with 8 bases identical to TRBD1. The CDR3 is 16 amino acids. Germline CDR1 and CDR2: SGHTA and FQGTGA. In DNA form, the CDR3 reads TGTGCCAGCAGCTTGGGGAAAAACAGGGGGAACGCTGAAGCTTTCTTT. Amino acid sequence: CASSLGKNRGNAEAFF.

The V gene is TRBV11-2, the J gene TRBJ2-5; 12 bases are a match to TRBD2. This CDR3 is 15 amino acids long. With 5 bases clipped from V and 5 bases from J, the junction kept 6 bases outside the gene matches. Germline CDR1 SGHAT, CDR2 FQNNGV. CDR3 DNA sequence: TGTGCCAGCAGCGCGACTAGCGGGAGAGGGGAGACCCAGTACTTC. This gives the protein CASSATSGRGETQYF.

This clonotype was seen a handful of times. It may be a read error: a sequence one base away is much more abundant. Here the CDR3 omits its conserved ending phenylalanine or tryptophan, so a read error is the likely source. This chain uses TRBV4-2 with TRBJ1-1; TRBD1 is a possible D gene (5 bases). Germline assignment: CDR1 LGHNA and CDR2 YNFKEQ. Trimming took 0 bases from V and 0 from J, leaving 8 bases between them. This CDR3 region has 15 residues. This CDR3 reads CASSQEGHLNTEAFS. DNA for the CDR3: TGTGCCAGCAGCCAAGAAGGACATCTGAACACTGAAGCTTTCTCT.

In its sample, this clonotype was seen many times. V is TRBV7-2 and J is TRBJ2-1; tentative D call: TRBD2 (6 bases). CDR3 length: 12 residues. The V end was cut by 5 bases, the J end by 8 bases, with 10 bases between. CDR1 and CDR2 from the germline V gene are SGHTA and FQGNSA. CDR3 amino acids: CASSITSYEQFF. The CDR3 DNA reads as TGTGCCAGCAGCATCACTAGCTATGAGCAGTTCTTC.

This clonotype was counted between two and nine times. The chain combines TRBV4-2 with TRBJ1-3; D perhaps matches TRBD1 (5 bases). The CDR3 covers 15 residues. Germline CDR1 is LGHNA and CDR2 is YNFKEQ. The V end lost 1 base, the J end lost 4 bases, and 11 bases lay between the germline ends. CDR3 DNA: TGTGCCAGCAGCCAAGGATCGGGGGTGGGAAACACCATATATTTT. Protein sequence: CASSQGSGVGNTIYF.

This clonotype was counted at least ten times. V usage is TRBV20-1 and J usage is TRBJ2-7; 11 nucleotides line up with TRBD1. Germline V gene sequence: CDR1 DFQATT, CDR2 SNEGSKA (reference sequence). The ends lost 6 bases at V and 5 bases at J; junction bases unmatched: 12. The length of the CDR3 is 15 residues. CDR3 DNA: TGCAGTGCCCCCCCCGGGACAGGGGGGACCCACGAGCAGTACTTC. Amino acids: CSAPPGTGGTHEQYF.

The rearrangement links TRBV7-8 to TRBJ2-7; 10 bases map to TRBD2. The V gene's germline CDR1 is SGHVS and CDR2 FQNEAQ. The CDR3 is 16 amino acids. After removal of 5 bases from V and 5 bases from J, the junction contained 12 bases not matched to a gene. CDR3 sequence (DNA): TGTGCCAGCAGCCGAAGGGCTAGCGGGAGTATCAACGAGCAGTACTTC. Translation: CASSRRASGSINEQYF.

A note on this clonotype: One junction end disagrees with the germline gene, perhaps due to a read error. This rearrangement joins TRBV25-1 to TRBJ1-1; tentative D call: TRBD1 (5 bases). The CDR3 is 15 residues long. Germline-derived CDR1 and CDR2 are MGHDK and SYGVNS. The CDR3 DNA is TGTGCCAACAGTGGCATAGACAGACCTTACACTAAAGCTTTCTTT. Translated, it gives CANSGIDRPYTKAFF.

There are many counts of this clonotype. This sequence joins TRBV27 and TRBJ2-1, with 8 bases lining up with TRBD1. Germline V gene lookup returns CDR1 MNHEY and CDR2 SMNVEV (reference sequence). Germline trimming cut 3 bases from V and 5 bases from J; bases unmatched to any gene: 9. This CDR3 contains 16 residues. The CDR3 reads CASSFRGLGNDNEQFF. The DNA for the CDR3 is TGTGCCAGCAGTTTCAGGGGGCTCGGGAACGACAATGAGCAGTTCTTC.

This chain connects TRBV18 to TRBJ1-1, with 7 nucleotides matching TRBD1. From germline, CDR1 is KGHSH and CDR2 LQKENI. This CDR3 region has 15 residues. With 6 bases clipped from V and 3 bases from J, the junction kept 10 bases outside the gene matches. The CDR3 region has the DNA TGTGCCAGCTCTCCAGGGGGGGGGGCGGACACTGAAGCTTTCTTT. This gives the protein CASSPGGGADTEAFF.

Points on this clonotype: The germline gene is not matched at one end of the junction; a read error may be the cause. CDR3 bases: TGCAGTGCTGGAGACAAGACCTACGAGCAGTACTTC. This translates into CSAGDKTYEQYF. The chain recombines TRBV20-1 with TRBJ2-7; D unresolved. CDR1 and CDR2 from the germline V gene are DFQATT and SNEGSKA (reference sequence). This CDR3 contains 12 residues.

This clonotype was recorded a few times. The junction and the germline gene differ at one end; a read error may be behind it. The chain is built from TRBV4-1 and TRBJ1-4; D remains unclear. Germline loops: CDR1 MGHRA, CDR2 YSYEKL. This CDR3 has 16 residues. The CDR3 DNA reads TGCGCCAGCCGCCAAGTTGTCCCGAATGTTTTGGAAAAATTGTTTTTT. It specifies CASRQVVPNVLEKLFF.

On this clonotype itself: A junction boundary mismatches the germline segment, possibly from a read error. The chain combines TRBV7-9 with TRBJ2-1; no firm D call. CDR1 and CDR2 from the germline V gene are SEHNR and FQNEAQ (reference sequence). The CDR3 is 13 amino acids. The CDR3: CARSLIAGNEQFF. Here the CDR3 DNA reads TGTGCCCGCAGCTTAATAGCCGGAAATGAGCAGTTCTTC. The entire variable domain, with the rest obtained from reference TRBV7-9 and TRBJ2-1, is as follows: DTGVSQNPRHKITKRGQNVTFRCDPISEHNRLYWYRQTLGQGPEFLTYFQNEAQLEKSRLLSDRFSAERPKGSFSTLEIQRTEQGDSAMYLCARSLIAGNEQFFGPGTRLTVL.

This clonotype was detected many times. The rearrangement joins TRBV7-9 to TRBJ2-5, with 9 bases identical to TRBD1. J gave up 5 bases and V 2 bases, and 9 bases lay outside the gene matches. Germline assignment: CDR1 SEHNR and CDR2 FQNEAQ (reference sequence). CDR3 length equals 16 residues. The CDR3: CASSLLGQGIWETQYF. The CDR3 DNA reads TGTGCCAGCAGCTTACTGGGACAGGGTATTTGGGAGACCCAGTACTTC.

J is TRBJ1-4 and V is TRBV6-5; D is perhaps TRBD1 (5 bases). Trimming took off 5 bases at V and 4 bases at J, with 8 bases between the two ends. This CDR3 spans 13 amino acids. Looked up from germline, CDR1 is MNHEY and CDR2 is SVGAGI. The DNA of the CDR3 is TGTGCCAGCAGTCGGGGGGGTAATGAAAAACTGTTTTTT. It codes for CASSRGGNEKLFF.

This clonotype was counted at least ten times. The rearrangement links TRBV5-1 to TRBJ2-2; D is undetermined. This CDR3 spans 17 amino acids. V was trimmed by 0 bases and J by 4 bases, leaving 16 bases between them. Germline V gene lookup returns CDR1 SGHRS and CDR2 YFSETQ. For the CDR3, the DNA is TGCGCCAGCAGCTTGGCCCACACAACCGCGAGCACCGGGGAGCTGTTTTTT. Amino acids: CASSLAHTTASTGELFF. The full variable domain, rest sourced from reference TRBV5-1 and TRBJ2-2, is KAGVTQTPRYLIKTRGQQVTLSCSPISGHRSVSWYQQTPGQGLQFLFEYFSETQRNKGNFPGRFSGRQFSNSRSEMNVSTLELGDSALYLCASSLAHTTASTGELFFGEGSRLTVL.